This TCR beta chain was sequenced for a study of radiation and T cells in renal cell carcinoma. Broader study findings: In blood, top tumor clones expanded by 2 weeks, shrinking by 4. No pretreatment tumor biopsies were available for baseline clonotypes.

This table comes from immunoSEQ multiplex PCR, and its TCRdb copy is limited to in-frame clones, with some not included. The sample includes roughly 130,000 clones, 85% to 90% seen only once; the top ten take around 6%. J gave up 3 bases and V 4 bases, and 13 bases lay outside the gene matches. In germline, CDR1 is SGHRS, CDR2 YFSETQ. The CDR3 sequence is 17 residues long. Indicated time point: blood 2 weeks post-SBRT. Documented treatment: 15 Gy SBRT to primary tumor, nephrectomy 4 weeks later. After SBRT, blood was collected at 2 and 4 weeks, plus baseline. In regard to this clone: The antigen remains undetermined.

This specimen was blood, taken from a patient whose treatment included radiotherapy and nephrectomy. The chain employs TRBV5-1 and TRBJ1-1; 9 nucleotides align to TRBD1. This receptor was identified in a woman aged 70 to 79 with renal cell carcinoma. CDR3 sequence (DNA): TGCGCCAGCAGCGACGGGACAGGGACGTTTAGTCACACTGAAGCTTTCTTT. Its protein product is CASSDGTGTFSHTEAFF.